This entry lists 32 T cell receptor beta chains sequenced from one sample in a study of memory CD4+ T cells and cytomegalovirus serostatus. The sort gate was single viable CD3+CD4+CD8-CD45RO+ cells for memory CD4+ T cells. Profiled with immunoSEQ multiplex PCR; TCRdb holds only in-frame clones, not every one. The sample holds about 50,000 clones; 82% are singletons and the top ten take approximately 0.64%. The sequenced sample consisted of memory CD4+ T cells from blood. These receptors all stem from an adult in good health and CMV-seronegative.

This CDR3 reads CASNLLGTGELFF. Here the CDR3 DNA reads TGTGCCAGCAATCTCCTGGGAACCGGGGAGCTGTTTTTT. V usage is TRBV6-6 and J usage is TRBJ2-2; the D is unclear. The CDR3 runs to 13 residues. From germline, CDR1 is MNHNY and CDR2 SVGAGI (reference sequence). V gave up 7 bases and J gave up 5 bases, with 11 bases separating them.

This chain uses TRBV7-2 with TRBJ2-3; TRBD2 aligns across 16 bases. CDR1 and CDR2 (germline): SGHTA, FQGNSA. The CDR3 consists of 18 residues. Trimming removed 5 bases from V and 3 bases from J; junction bases left unmatched: 8. The CDR3 DNA reads as TGTGCCAGCAGCAAGGGACTAGCGGGGGGGCTCGTGACAGATACGCAGTATTTT. Protein product: CASSKGLAGGLVTDTQYF. Full variable domain (rest looked up from reference TRBV7-2 and TRBJ2-3): GAGVSQSPSNKVTEKGKDVELRCDPISGHTALYWYRQSLGQGLEFLIYFQGNSAPDKSGLPSDRFSAERTGGSVSTLTIQRTQQEDSAVYLCASSKGLAGGLVTDTQYFGPGTRLTVL.

The V and J genes are TRBV2 and TRBJ2-3; D tentatively fits TRBD1 or TRBD2 (6 bases each). The CDR3 loop spans 16 amino acids. Germline CDR1 reads SNHLY; CDR2 reads FYNNEI. V lost 3 bases to trimming and J lost 0 bases, with 13 bases between them. The CDR3 nucleotides are TGTGCCAGCAGTGATCCGGGGGCCCCTAGCACAGATACGCAGTATTTT. Amino acids: CASSDPGAPSTDTQYF. Drawing the rest from reference TRBV2 and TRBJ2-3, the complete variable domain is EPEVTQTPSHQVTQMGQEVILRCVPISNHLYFYWYRQILGQKVEFLVSFYNNEISEKSEIFDDQFSVERPDGSNFTLKIRSTKLEDSAMYFCASSDPGAPSTDTQYFGPGTRLTVL.

In this sample, this clone turned up a few times. The CDR3 DNA reads as TGTGCCAGCAGTGAAGGCACTCATAACACCGGGGAGCTGTTTTTT. Protein sequence: CASSEGTHNTGELFF. The chain links TRBV6-1 to TRBJ2-2; D is unclear. Looked up from germline, CDR1 is MNHNS and CDR2 is SASEGT. This CDR3 spans 15 amino acids. Trimming removed 1 base at V and 2 bases at J, with 8 bases between.

This clone has more than one count but fewer than ten. The rearrangement links TRBV4-2 to TRBJ1-4; 7 bases are a match to TRBD1. This CDR3 spans 15 amino acids. Trimming took 0 bases from V and 6 from J; bases not matched to a gene: 4. Germline lookup yields CDR1 LGHNA and CDR2 YNFKEQ. The DNA for the CDR3 is TGTGCCAGCAGCCAAGATAGACAGGGACATGAAAAACTGTTTTTT. This encodes CASSQDRQGHEKLFF.

The chain links TRBV19 to TRBJ1-5; 8 bases line up with TRBD1. With V trimmed by 6 bases and J by 2 bases, 18 bases remained unmatched. The CDR3 consists of 19 residues. Germline CDR1 LNHDA, CDR2 SQIVND (reference sequence). CDR3 coding DNA: TGTGCCAGTAGGACCAAATCCGGGACAGGCTATGGTCGCAATCAGCCCCAGCATTTT. This encodes CASRTKSGTGYGRNQPQHF.

The J gene is TRBJ1-3, the V gene TRBV19; no reliable D call. The CDR3 has 14 amino acids. V was trimmed by 9 bases and J by 0 bases, leaving 12 bases between them. Germline lookup yields CDR1 LNHDA and CDR2 SQIVND (reference sequence). CDR3 region: CASLPQSSGNTIYF. Written as DNA, the CDR3 is TGTGCCAGCCTTCCCCAGAGCTCTGGAAACACCATATATTTT.

The chain uses TRBV6-4 and TRBJ2-1, with D perhaps matching TRBD1 or TRBD2 (5 bases each). Trimming pared 5 bases from V and 0 bases from J, leaving 11 bases between. The CDR3 length is 15 residues. Germline V gene lookup returns CDR1 MRHNA and CDR2 SNTAGT. The CDR3, as DNA: TGTGCCAGCAGTCGGGACGGGAACTCCTACAATGAGCAGTTCTTC. Protein sequence: CASSRDGNSYNEQFF.

The gene calls are TRBV27 and TRBJ2-5; tentatively, D is TRBD1 (5 bases). The assigned J gene may be wrong: the sequence end matches TRBJ2-7 better. The CDR3 loop spans 16 amino acids. Germline V gene data show CDR1 as MNHEY and CDR2 as SMNVEV (reference sequence). The CDR3 here is CASSLSLTAPSYEQYF. In DNA, the CDR3 is TGTGCCAGCAGTTTATCGTTGACAGCCCCCTCCTACGAGCAGTACTTC.

This chain uses TRBV5-4 with TRBJ1-1; TRBD1 might be the D (6 bases). V was pared by 6 bases and J by 4 bases, with 19 bases between. The germline gives CDR1 SGHNT, CDR2 YYREEE (reference sequence). This CDR3 is built from 15 residues. CDR3 region: CASTRQTGPLTEAFF. CDR3 bases: TGTGCCAGCACCCGTCAGACAGGTCCCCTCACTGAAGCTTTCTTT.

This clone came up a few times. The chain recombines TRBV7-2 with TRBJ1-1; D is perhaps TRBD1 (5 bases). This CDR3 has 14 amino acids. From germline, CDR1 is SGHTA and CDR2 FQGNSA. V lost 5 bases and J 7 bases, leaving 17 bases between the germline ends. The CDR3 DNA follows: TGTGCCAGCAGCCCCTTCCATGGGGGTCTTGAAGCTTTCTTT. It yields the protein CASSPFHGGLEAFF.

About this clone itself: An end of the junction differs from the germline gene, which may be a read error. The gene calls are TRBV5-1 and TRBJ2-3; 7 nucleotides agree with TRBD1. The CDR3 length is 15 residues. Germline CDR1 and CDR2: SGHRS and YFSETQ. The CDR3 here is CASSLQGFSTNTQYF. CDR3 bases: TGCGCCAGCAGCTTACAGGGGTTTAGCACAAATACGCAGTATTTT.

The chain is built from TRBV6-4 and TRBJ2-6; D uncertain. The CDR3 is 18 residues long. CDR1 and CDR2 from the germline V gene are MRHNA and SNTAGT. The germline V and J ends were trimmed by 5 bases and 5 bases, with 22 bases remaining between them. CDR3 sequence: CASSCRCSRQSRANVLTF. CDR3 sequence (DNA): TGTGCCAGCAGTTGCCGTTGCTCACGACAAAGTCGGGCCAACGTCCTGACTTTC.

V and J are TRBV11-2 and TRBJ2-7; D is perhaps TRBD2 (5 bases). V lost 0 bases and J lost 4, with 10 bases in between. The CDR3 spans 14 residues. CDR1 SGHAT and CDR2 FQNNGV come from the germline V gene. The CDR3 is CASSLDFRRYEQYF. CDR3 DNA sequence: TGTGCCAGCAGCTTAGATTTCCGGAGGTACGAGCAGTACTTC.

The V call is TRBV11-2, the J call TRBJ1-5, with 7 bases matching TRBD1. There are 14 residues in the CDR3. Germline V gene lookup returns CDR1 SGHAT and CDR2 FQNNGV. The ends lost 4 bases at V and 8 bases at J; junction bases unmatched: 8. This CDR3 is CASSSTGAKEPQHF. CDR3 nucleotide sequence: TGTGCCAGCAGCTCAACAGGGGCCAAGGAGCCCCAGCATTTT.

J is TRBJ1-2 and V is TRBV9; a possible D gene is TRBD1 (5 bases). V was shortened by 4 bases and J by 5 bases, with 15 bases between the two germline ends. The CDR3 length is 14 residues. Germline V gene data show CDR1 as SGDLS and CDR2 as YYNGEE. In nucleotides, the CDR3 is TGTGCCAGCAGCCCTACGGGGGGATCATATGGCTACACCTTC. Its translation: CASSPTGGSYGYTF.

There are a few counts of this clone. The CDR3 sequence is CASSIGGRYGYTF. CDR3 bases: TGTGCCAGCAGTATCGGGGGTCGCTATGGCTACACCTTC. V and J are TRBV2 and TRBJ1-2; possible D gene TRBD1, 5 bases. V was shortened by 5 bases and J by 4 bases, with 11 bases between the two germline ends. The CDR3 extends over 13 amino acids. The germline gives CDR1 SNHLY, CDR2 FYNNEI.

CDR3 nucleotide sequence: TGTGCCAGCAGTGAAGCGTTCGCACAGGGTGGCTATGGCTACACCTTC. It is translated as CASSEAFAQGGYGYTF. The chain carries TRBV6-1 and TRBJ1-2; D is perhaps TRBD1 (6 bases). The V and J ends lost 0 bases and 4 bases respectively, with 15 bases between them. This CDR3 region has 16 residues. CDR1 and CDR2 from the germline V gene are MNHNS and SASEGT.

This chain links TRBV5-4 with TRBJ1-2, with D tentatively TRBD1 (5 bases). CDR3 length: 14 amino acids. Trimming removed 5 bases from V and 10 bases from J, with 21 bases in between. CDR1 and CDR2 from the germline V gene are SGHNT and YYREEE (reference sequence). The CDR3 DNA is TGTGCCAGCAGGCAGGGCTTAGGCAGATTATCCTACACCTTC. Its translation: CASRQGLGRLSYTF.

The V call is TRBV6-5, the J call TRBJ2-1; 7 positions match TRBD2. Germline V CDR1 and CDR2: MNHEY, SVGAGI. The CDR3 has 16 amino acids. With V trimmed by 4 bases and J by 0 bases, 6 bases remained unmatched. CDR3 residues: CASSSIRTSSYNEQFF. The CDR3 DNA reads TGTGCCAGCAGTTCCATCAGGACTAGCTCCTACAATGAGCAGTTCTTC.

The chain is built from TRBV30 and TRBJ2-7, with D uncertain. This CDR3 is built from 13 residues. Trimming pared 3 bases from V and 3 bases from J, leaving 12 bases between. Germline-derived CDR1 and CDR2 are GTSNPN and SVGIG (reference sequence). The CDR3 DNA reads as TGTGCCTGGAGCCTGACGTTGGGCTACGAGCAGTACTTC. As protein: CAWSLTLGYEQYF.

This clone has just a few counts. CDR3 nucleotides: TGTGCCAGCAGTTTATCCGGGACAGGGGAGGGTGGCTACACCTTC. It codes for CASSLSGTGEGGYTF. The chain has TRBV2 and TRBJ1-2; 10 bases fit TRBD1. CDR3 length: 15 amino acids. V lost 5 bases and J lost 7; bases outside the gene matches: 10. The germline gives CDR1 SNHLY, CDR2 FYNNEI.

The CDR3, as DNA: TGTGCCAGCAGCCTGACTAGCGGGGGGGCTCAAGCCAAAAACATTCAGTACTTC. Its protein product is CASSLTSGGAQAKNIQYF. The gene calls are TRBV4-2 and TRBJ2-4, with 14 bases that match TRBD2. This CDR3 has 18 residues. Germline V gene sequence: CDR1 LGHNA, CDR2 YNFKEQ. The ends lost 4 bases at V and 0 bases at J; junction bases unmatched: 5.

This chain joins TRBV28 and TRBJ2-7, with D possibly TRBD1 on 6 matching bases. V lost 6 bases to trimming and J lost 3 bases, with 18 bases between them. Germline CDR1 is MDHEN and CDR2 is SYDVKM. The CDR3 has 15 residues. DNA of the CDR3: TGTGCCAGCAGCGTAGGGGGTGATGGGGACTACGAGCAGTACTTC. Protein sequence: CASSVGGDGDYEQYF.

This clone was detected only once. This rearrangement joins TRBV5-4 to TRBJ1-2, with 8 bases matching TRBD1. Germline V gene sequence: CDR1 SGHNT, CDR2 YYREEE (reference sequence). V shed 4 bases and J 4 bases; nucleotides not matched to a gene: 6. The CDR3 contains 14 residues. The DNA for the CDR3 is TGTGCCAGCAGCACCGGACAGGGCATCTATGGCTACACCTTC. Encoded protein: CASSTGQGIYGYTF.

The J gene is TRBJ2-5, the V gene TRBV19; 7 nucleotides align to TRBD2. The J segment lost 2 bases and the V segment lost 9 bases, leaving 15 bases of the junction unmatched. Germline lookup yields CDR1 LNHDA and CDR2 SQIVND (reference sequence). The CDR3 is 16 residues long. CDR3 loop: CASSRYGLVGQETQYF. Written as DNA, the CDR3 is TGTGCCAGCAGCCGTTATGGACTAGTGGGACAAGAGACCCAGTACTTC.

The chain uses TRBV7-2 and TRBJ2-1; 8 nucleotides line up with TRBD1. This CDR3 contains 16 residues. Trimming cost V 5 bases and J 4 bases; bases outside gene matches: 10. CDR1 and CDR2 from the germline V gene are SGHTA and FQGNSA. DNA of the CDR3: TGTGCCAGCAGCACTACCGGGACAGGAACTTACAATGAGCAGTTCTTC. It is translated as CASSTTGTGTYNEQFF.

The chain combines TRBV6-1 with TRBJ2-6, with 9 positions matching TRBD1. The CDR3 loop spans 16 amino acids. The V gene end was trimmed by 4 bases and the J gene end by 4 bases; junction bases not matched to a gene: 5. Germline V gene lookup returns CDR1 MNHNS and CDR2 SASEGT. The CDR3 DNA sequence: TGTGCCAGCAGTGGAAACAGGGGGCCGGGGGCCAACGTCCTGACTTTC. It is translated as CASSGNRGPGANVLTF.

The CDR3, as DNA: TGTGCCAGCAGCTTAGTTGGCTCTGGGGCCAACGTCCTGACTTTC. This encodes CASSLVGSGANVLTF. The gene calls are TRBV7-2 and TRBJ2-6; the D is unclear. Trimming pared 1 base from V and 0 bases from J, leaving 4 bases between. CDR1 SGHTA and CDR2 FQGNSA come from the germline V gene. This CDR3 is 15 amino acids long.

The rearrangement uses TRBV2 and TRBJ1-2, with D possibly being TRBD1 (6 bases). This CDR3 is 14 amino acids long. From germline, CDR1 is SNHLY and CDR2 FYNNEI. The V gene lost 6 bases and the J gene lost 2 bases, with 13 bases spanning the gap. CDR3 sequence (DNA): TGTGCCAGCAGCGACGACAGGCTGAACTATGGCTACACCTTC. Its protein is CASSDDRLNYGYTF.

The V and J genes are TRBV2 and TRBJ2-7; D not certain. The CDR3 totals 12 residues. Germline V lookup: CDR1 SNHLY, CDR2 FYNNEI. V lost 6 bases and J lost 3, with 9 bases in between. The CDR3 here is CASRESFYEQYF. The CDR3 DNA is TGTGCCAGCAGAGAGAGTTTCTACGAGCAGTACTTC.

This rearrangement joins TRBV7-2 to TRBJ2-1; TRBD1 matches 8 bases. CDR3 length: 15 residues. Germline V gives CDR1 SGHTA, CDR2 FQGNSA. V was clipped by 2 bases and J by 7 bases; unmatched bases: 7. CDR3 protein: CASSLSSTGANEQFF. As DNA, the CDR3 is TGTGCCAGCAGCTTATCATCGACAGGGGCGAATGAGCAGTTCTTC.